This T cell receptor beta chain was retrieved from a study of Ad26.COV2.S vaccination and SARS-CoV-2 variants. Study-level information: Sample donor was a member of the COV1001 Ad26.COV2.S trial arm. Study results and caveats: Vaccine recipients posted higher spike-specific TCR breadth than their placebo counterparts.

The CDR3 runs 13 residues. The germline CDR1 and CDR2 sequences are SNHLY and FYNNEI. Trimming pared 6 bases from V and 7 bases from J, leaving 13 bases between. Measured with immunoSEQ multiplex PCR; TCRdb has only the in-frame clones, and not every one. The table includes about 280,000 clones, around 87% detected once. In its sample, this clone was seen once. Antigen specificity is unknown. The treatment denotes: about 20 received Ad26.COV2.S at low or high dose, single or two shots; several received placebo; per-sample allocation not given. Following the first vaccine or placebo injection, samples were taken on day 63.

This receptor was taken from a person aged 18-60 years who received the Ad26.COV2.S COVID-19 vaccine or a placebo. The chain uses TRBV2 and TRBJ1-5; possible D gene TRBD1, 6 bases. Sample: peripheral blood, taken in a trial of Ad26.COV2.S vaccine versus placebo. As DNA, the CDR3 is TGTGCCAGCAGGGAACAGGGAGAACAGCCCCAGCATTTT. Encoded protein: CASREQGEQPQHF.